The T cell receptor beta chain under discussion was sequenced for a study of molecular identifiers for immune sequencing clone quantification. Overall study findings and caveats: Highly expanded clone sizes could end up underestimated if a barcode were shared by identical TCR molecules.

Naive CD8 libraries were made from around 18,000 to 910,000 sorted cells, and they used 10%, 30% or 50% RNA. Bulk TCR libraries were made with methods that had been previously described and with listed TCR primers. TCRdb re-derived calls from the PCR reads in MiXCR, one entry per CDR3 protein. The repertoire holds thousands of distinct CDR3 sequences, with around a third as singletons. In its sample, this clonotype was seen a few times. No antigen is known for it. Germline lookup yields CDR1 SGDLS and CDR2 YYNGEE. V lost 0 bases, J lost 2 bases, and 5 bases stayed unmatched. CDR3 length equals 16 residues.

The receptor was derived from a human donor in good health. Some libraries in this study had Jurkat cell RNA spiked in. The source material was naive CD8+ T cells from blood, with Jurkat cell RNA spiked in. Subset meaning: FACS-sorted CD8+CD4-CCR7+CD45RA+ naive T cells. The chain carries TRBV9 and TRBJ2-1; 7 bases agree with TRBD2. The CDR3 DNA sequence: TGTGCCAGCAGCGTAGGGGCTAGCGGAGCCTACAATGAGCAGTTCTTC. It codes for CASSVGASGAYNEQFF.